The 17 T cell receptor beta chains below come from one sample, sequenced in a study of CD8 T cells in ankylosing spondylitis. A single record per CDR3 protein comes from TCRdb applying MiXCR to the 5' RACE reads. The sample consists of about 130,000 distinct CDR3 sequences, over 9.5% of them appearing once. The specimen sequenced was blood, either unsorted or a sorted T cell fraction (not recorded which). The receptors come from a female donor with ankylosing spondylitis or in good health (not recorded which).

The J gene is TRBJ2-1, the V gene TRBV29-1, with TRBD1 matching over 9 bases. Germline trimming cut 2 bases from V and 7 bases from J; bases unmatched to any gene: 18. Germline loops: CDR1 SQVTM, CDR2 ANQGSEA. The CDR3 extends over 18 amino acids. The CDR3 nucleotides read TGCAGCGTTGAACCCGGCCCTCGCGGGACAGGGTCGGGGAATGAGCAGTTCTTC. Translation: CSVEPGPRGTGSGNEQFF.

With regard to this clonotype: A read error may account for a junction end that differs from germline. Here the CDR3 reads CATLVDGNHGSTF. The CDR3 DNA follows: TGTGCCACCCTGGTAGACGGCAACCATGGCTCCACCTTC. V usage is TRBV6-2 or TRBV6-3 and J usage is TRBJ1-2; no reliable D call. CDR3 length: 13 amino acids. CDR1 and CDR2 from the germline V gene are MNHEY and SVGEGT.

This chain connects TRBV27 to TRBJ1-1; the D is unclear. V lost 2 bases and J lost 4, with 11 bases in between. Germline values: CDR1 MNHEY, CDR2 SMNVEV (reference sequence). This CDR3 spans 14 amino acids. CDR3 amino acids: CASSLVEGSTEAFF. As DNA, the CDR3 is TGTGCCAGCAGTTTAGTGGAGGGATCCACTGAAGCTTTCTTT.

This clonotype has at least ten counts. V and J are TRBV19 and TRBJ2-3; TRBD2 is a possible D gene (6 bases). The V gene's germline CDR1 is LNHDA and CDR2 SQIVND (reference sequence). The CDR3 is 15 amino acids. Deletions cut 5 bases from V and 4 bases from J, with 16 bases between. CDR3 bases: TGTGCCAGTAGTGGCCGGGGGTTCGAATCAGATACGCAGTATTTT. Protein product: CASSGRGFESDTQYF.

There are many counts of this clonotype. The rearrangement uses TRBV7-6 and TRBJ1-5; maybe TRBD1 (5 bases). With 2 bases removed from V and 6 bases from J, the gap between germline ends came to 14 bases. CDR3 length: 15 residues. The V gene's germline CDR1 is SGHVS and CDR2 FNYEAQ. CDR3 DNA: TGTGCCAGCAGCTTAAGTCGGGGCTTTGGTCAGCCCCAGCATTTT. Amino acid sequence: CASSLSRGFGQPQHF.

The table lists this clonotype with many counts. The chain uses TRBV24-1 and TRBJ1-5; perhaps TRBD1 as D (5 bases). V was cut by 6 bases and J by 3 bases, with 11 bases left in between. CDR3 length: 14 residues. Germline values: CDR1 KGHDR, CDR2 SFDVKD. In DNA form, the CDR3 reads TGTGCCACCAGTACCGGGGGATACAATCAGCCCCAGCATTTT. This encodes CATSTGGYNQPQHF.

The CDR3 coding sequence is TGTGCCAGCAGTCACAGGGGGCTCAACGAGCAGTACTTC. It is translated as CASSHRGLNEQYF. The chain couples TRBV12-3 or TRBV12-4 to TRBJ2-7; TRBD1 aligns across 9 bases. Trimming cost V 5 bases and J 5 bases; bases outside gene matches: 4. This CDR3 spans 13 amino acids.

This clonotype occurred many times. This sequence joins TRBV6-5 and TRBJ1-2; D unresolved. The CDR3 totals 13 residues. Germline CDR1 reads MNHEY; CDR2 reads SVGAGI. V lost 2 bases and J lost 2, with 6 bases in between. CDR3 region: CASSYGWNYGYTF. The CDR3 DNA reads TGTGCCAGCAGTTACGGGTGGAACTATGGCTACACCTTC.

This clonotype appeared many times. J is TRBJ2-1 and V is TRBV7-8; D uncertain. V lost 1 base and J lost 4, with 11 bases in between. The CDR3 spans 15 residues. Looked up from germline, CDR1 is SGHVS and CDR2 is FQNEAQ. The CDR3 DNA reads as TGTGCCAGCAGCTTAGAAGTCTCAGGATACAATGAGCAGTTCTTC. Residues: CASSLEVSGYNEQFF.

This clonotype turned up a few times. CDR3 DNA: TGCGCCAGCAGCCGGACGGGTGTGGATTCACCCCTCCACTTT. This sequence encodes CASSRTGVDSPLHF. This chain connects TRBV5-1 to TRBJ1-6; D ambiguous. Trimming took off 4 bases at V and 8 bases at J, with 13 bases between the two ends. Germline V gene lookup returns CDR1 SGHRS and CDR2 YFSETQ. The CDR3 runs 14 residues.

The chain uses TRBV23-1 and TRBJ2-1; D tentatively fits TRBD1 or TRBD2 (5 bases each). TRBV23-1 carries the ORF label, with uncertain function. The CDR3 is made up of 15 amino acids. Trimming pared 3 bases from V and 10 bases from J, leaving 19 bases between. The CDR3 protein is CASSHGPSGPPEQFF. The CDR3 DNA reads as TGCGCCAGCAGTCACGGACCCTCGGGGCCCCCCGAGCAGTTCTTC.

This clonotype was detected ten times or more. The chain combines TRBV12-3 or TRBV12-4 with TRBJ2-2, with TRBD1 identical over 9 bases. J lost 4 bases, V lost 0 bases, and 6 bases had no gene match. The CDR3 spans 17 residues. The CDR3 reads CASSLARTGVLTGELFF. The CDR3 nucleotides read TGTGCCAGCAGTTTAGCGAGGACAGGGGTCCTCACCGGGGAGCTGTTTTTT.

This clonotype was seen many times. The rearrangement uses TRBV20-1 and TRBJ2-5; D is perhaps TRBD1 or TRBD2 (7 bases each). Trimming took off 5 bases at V and 5 bases at J, with 24 bases between the two ends. Germline loops: CDR1 DFQATT, CDR2 SNEGSKA (reference sequence). This CDR3 region has 16 residues. The CDR3 sequence is CSAVPGTTRGRETQYF. CDR3 bases: TGCAGTGCTGTCCCCGGGACTACCAGGGGGAGGGAGACCCAGTACTTC.

The chain links TRBV4-2 to TRBJ1-2; no definite D call. V lost 1 base and J 8 bases, leaving 11 bases between the germline ends. The germline CDR1 and CDR2 sequences are LGHNA and YNFKEQ. CDR3 length: 13 amino acids. The CDR3 sequence is CASSQGGFYGYTF. CDR3 nucleotide sequence: TGTGCCAGCAGCCAAGGAGGGTTCTACGGCTACACCTTC.

This clonotype has a count of ten or more. The rearrangement links TRBV18 to TRBJ2-3; D gene unclear. Germline assignment: CDR1 KGHSH and CDR2 LQKENI. V gave up 3 bases and J gave up 0 bases, with 7 bases separating them. The CDR3 sequence is 14 residues long. CDR3 protein: CASSPGRSTDTQYF. CDR3 bases: TGTGCCAGCTCACCGGGCCGTAGCACAGATACGCAGTATTTT.

This clonotype was seen ten or more times. V gene TRBV5-1 combines with J gene TRBJ2-7, with 7 bases aligning to TRBD2. The V gene end was trimmed by 3 bases and the J gene end by 2 bases; junction bases not matched to a gene: 5. Looked up from germline, CDR1 is SGHRS and CDR2 is YFSETQ. The CDR3 covers 14 residues. CDR3 in DNA: TGCGCCAGCAGCTGGGCGGGGGAGACCTACGAGCAGTACTTC. This codes for CASSWAGETYEQYF.

This clonotype was seen at least ten times. The J gene is TRBJ1-4, the V gene TRBV5-1; 7 bases are a match to TRBD1. CDR1 and CDR2 (germline): SGHRS, YFSETQ. V was pared by 0 bases and J by 5 bases, with 1 base of the junction left unmatched. There are 14 residues in the CDR3. The chain's CDR3 is CASSLGGQNEKLFF. The CDR3 DNA reads TGCGCCAGCAGCTTGGGGGGACAGAATGAAAAACTGTTTTTT.